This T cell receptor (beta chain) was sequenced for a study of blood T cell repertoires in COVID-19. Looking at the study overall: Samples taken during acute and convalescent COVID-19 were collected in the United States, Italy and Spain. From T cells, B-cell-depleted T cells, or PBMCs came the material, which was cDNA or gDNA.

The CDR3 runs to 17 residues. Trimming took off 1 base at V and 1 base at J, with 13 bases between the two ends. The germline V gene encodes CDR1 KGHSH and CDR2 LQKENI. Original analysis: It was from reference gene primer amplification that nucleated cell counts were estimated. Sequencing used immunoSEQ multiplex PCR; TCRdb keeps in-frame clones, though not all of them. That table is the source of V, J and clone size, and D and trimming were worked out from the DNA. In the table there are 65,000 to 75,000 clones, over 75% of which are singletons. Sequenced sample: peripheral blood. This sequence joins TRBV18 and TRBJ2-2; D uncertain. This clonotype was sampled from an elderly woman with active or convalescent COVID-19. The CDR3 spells CASSPLFPTENTGELFF. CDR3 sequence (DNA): TGTGCCAGCTCACCACTTTTCCCTACTGAGAACACCGGGGAGCTGTTTTTT.